The subject of this entry is one T cell receptor beta chain. TCRdb used MiXCR to reprocess the RT-PCR reads, holding one entry per CDR3 protein. Of about 150,000 distinct CDR3 sequences listed, about 40% are singletons. The data are from a study of patients and donors after allogeneic stem cell transplantation. Germline values: CDR1 DFQATT, CDR2 SNEGSKA (reference sequence). This CDR3 comprises 13 residues. V lost 6 bases to trimming and J lost 8 bases, with 19 bases between them. The sample comprised blood, either unsorted or a sorted T cell fraction (not recorded which). The receptor's source is a human donor who was either an allogeneic HSCT recipient or a stem cell or donor lymphocyte infusion donor (not recorded which). It is not recorded whose cells these are; they may come from a transplant donor. The chain couples TRBV20-1 to TRBJ1-2; D is possibly TRBD1 (5 bases). The CDR3 coding sequence is TGCAGTGCGGGGACTACTATTTCTGGGGGCTACACCTTC. It is translated as CSAGTTISGGYTF.